Included here is one TCR beta chain sequence, with context. CD45RO negativity and positive selection for CCR7 defined naive CD8 cells, a population that excluded terminally differentiated effector memory CD45RA+ cells. This entry belongs to a study of shared clonotypes between healthy human individuals. Study-wide background: A couple of women and three men aged 18 to 49 served as donors. CD4 naive and CD4 memory each took three plates per donor, while CD8 naive took two and CD8 memory one.

Trimming stripped 2 bases from V and 1 base from J, with 6 bases between. Germline CDR1 reads SGHKS; CDR2 reads YYEKEE (reference sequence). The CDR3 covers 13 residues. The repertoire was sequenced with immunoSEQ multiplex PCR; TCRdb's copy has only in-frame clones and lacks some. Of fewer than 800,000 clones listed, around 90% are singletons. The chain recombines TRBV5-5 with TRBJ1-1; possible D gene TRBD1, 5 bases. Sequenced sample: naive CD8+ T cells sorted from blood. The sequence derives from a man younger than 40 in good health. CDR3 amino acids: CASSLQANTEAFF. The DNA for the CDR3 is TGTGCCAGCAGCTTACAGGCGAACACTGAAGCTTTCTTT.